The 28 T cell receptor beta chains below were found in one sample sequenced in a study of neurological immune-mediated disorders. TCRdb reprocessed the 5' RACE reads with MiXCR, giving one entry per CDR3 protein. This sample has approximately 82,000 distinct CDR3 sequences; under 15% occur once, and the top ten carry 5%. Time point given: longitudinal time-point 2. Sequenced material: PBMCs. The receptor source for this set is a female donor with HTLV-1-associated myelopathy (HAM/TSP).

Many counts were recorded for this clonotype. This chain joins TRBV7-9 and TRBJ2-1, with D hard to call. The germline V gene has CDR1 SEHNR and CDR2 FQNEAQ (reference sequence). This CDR3 is 15 amino acids long. V was clipped by 3 bases and J by 4 bases, with 13 bases between them. The chain's CDR3 is CASSFVGGNYNEQFF. The DNA of the CDR3 is TGTGCCAGCAGCTTCGTTGGTGGGAATTACAATGAGCAGTTCTTC. The full variable domain, completed using reference TRBV7-9 and TRBJ2-1, is DTGVSQNPRHKITKRGQNVTFRCDPISEHNRLYWYRQTLGQGPEFLTYFQNEAQLEKSRLLSDRFSAERPKGSFSTLEIQRTEQGDSAMYLCASSFVGGNYNEQFFGPGTRLTVL.

This clonotype was counted ten times or more. An end of the junction does not agree with germline; a read error may underlie this. The V gene is TRBV15, the J gene TRBJ2-7; TRBD1 matches at 7 bases. Germline V gene data show CDR1 as LNHNV and CDR2 as YYDKDF (reference sequence). There are 13 residues in the CDR3. The CDR3 reads CATSQKGADEQYF. The CDR3 DNA follows: TGTGCTACCAGCCAGAAGGGGGCTGACGAGCAGTACTTC. Based on the CDR3 plus reference TRBV15 and TRBJ2-7, the full variable domain is DAMVIQNPRYQVTQFGKPVTLSCSQTLNHNVMYWYQQKSSQAPKLLFHYYDKDFNNEADTPDNFQSRRPNTSFCFLDIRSPGLGDTAMYLCATSQKGADEQYFGPGTRLTVT.

The gene calls are TRBV7-6 and TRBJ2-1; D unresolved. V lost 0 bases and J 0 bases, leaving 6 bases between the germline ends. The CDR3 totals 15 residues. Germline V gene data show CDR1 as SGHVS and CDR2 as FNYEAQ. The CDR3, as DNA: TGTGCCAGCAGCTTAGCTATAACCTCCTACAATGAGCAGTTCTTC. Amino acid sequence: CASSLAITSYNEQFF.

This clonotype was found a few times. The chain uses TRBV7-9 and TRBJ2-7; TRBD1 matches 9 bases. Germline V lookup: CDR1 SEHNR, CDR2 FQNEAQ (reference sequence). The CDR3 loop spans 16 amino acids. V dropped 6 bases and J dropped 6; count of bases not matched to a gene: 15. CDR3 in DNA: TGTGCCAGCAGTTTGGGACAGGGTAGGGAGTCAGGCGAGCAGTACTTC. Residues: CASSLGQGRESGEQYF.

This clonotype was recorded many times. The chain joins TRBV9 to TRBJ2-4; D call uncertain. Germline V gene sequence: CDR1 SGDLS, CDR2 YYNGEE. V shed 4 bases and J shed 0 bases, with 8 bases lying between them. The CDR3 is 14 amino acids. This CDR3 is CASSPNVAKNIQYF. For the CDR3, the DNA is TGTGCCAGCAGCCCCAACGTAGCCAAAAACATTCAGTACTTC.

This chain links TRBV5-1 with TRBJ2-1; TRBD1 aligns across 9 bases. Germline CDR1 and CDR2: SGHRS and YFSETQ. V lost 0 bases to trimming and J lost 8 bases; unmatched junction nucleotides: 3. This CDR3 has 14 amino acids. The CDR3 loop reads CASSLGQGDDEQFF. Here the CDR3 DNA reads TGCGCCAGCAGCTTGGGACAGGGGGATGATGAGCAGTTCTTC. Based on the CDR3 plus reference TRBV5-1 and TRBJ2-1, the full variable domain is KAGVTQTPRYLIKTRGQQVTLSCSPISGHRSVSWYQQTPGQGLQFLFEYFSETQRNKGNFPGRFSGRQFSNSRSEMNVSTLELGDSALYLCASSLGQGDDEQFFGPGTRLTVL.

In its sample, this clonotype is medium-sized (0.01 to 0.1%). The gene calls are TRBV7-2 and TRBJ2-7, with 7 bases identical to TRBD1. CDR3 length: 13 residues. Trimming cost V 5 bases and J 2 bases; bases outside gene matches: 3. Germline V gene sequence: CDR1 SGHTA, CDR2 FQGNSA. CDR3 sequence (DNA): TGTGCCAGCAGCGACAGGGTTACCTACGAGCAGTACTTC. It specifies CASSDRVTYEQYF.

This clonotype was counted many times. This chain uses TRBV18 with TRBJ1-3, with 9 nucleotides matching TRBD1. CDR3 size: 16 residues. Germline CDR1 reads KGHSH; CDR2 reads LQKENI. V trimming: 6 bases; J trimming: 2 bases; junction bases outside the gene matches: 8. The CDR3 DNA is TGTGCCAGCTCTAAGGACAGGGGCTCGCCTGGAAACACCATATATTTT. As protein: CASSKDRGSPGNTIYF. The entire variable domain, with the rest obtained from reference TRBV18 and TRBJ1-3, is as follows: NAGVMQNPRHLVRRRGQEARLRCSPMKGHSHVYWYRQLPEEGLKFMVYLQKENIIDESGMPKERFSAEFPKEGPSILRIQQVVRGDSAAYFCASSKDRGSPGNTIYFGEGSWLTVV.

This clonotype was observed many times. The V gene is TRBV5-1, the J gene TRBJ1-2; D not certain. V lost 7 bases and J 7 bases, leaving 17 bases between the germline ends. CDR3 size: 13 residues. Germline V gene sequence: CDR1 SGHRS, CDR2 YFSETQ. In nucleotides, the CDR3 is TGCGCCAGCTCCCCCGAAGGCACCTCTGGCTACACCTTC. This sequence encodes CASSPEGTSGYTF. The entire variable domain, with the rest obtained from reference TRBV5-1 and TRBJ1-2, is as follows: KAGVTQTPRYLIKTRGQQVTLSCSPISGHRSVSWYQQTPGQGLQFLFEYFSETQRNKGNFPGRFSGRQFSNSRSEMNVSTLELGDSALYLCASSPEGTSGYTFGSGTRLTVV.

This clonotype occurred a few times. The chain links TRBV6-6 to TRBJ1-1; the D is unclear. The CDR3 has 14 residues. Trimming removed 3 bases at V and 4 bases at J, with 12 bases between. The germline V gene has CDR1 MNHNY and CDR2 SVGAGI (reference sequence). CDR3 nucleotides: TGTGCCAGCAGTTATTCAGCGGAATTCACTGAAGCTTTCTTT. This encodes CASSYSAEFTEAFF.

This clonotype was observed many times. V is TRBV28 and J is TRBJ2-5, with D uncertain. V was clipped by 10 bases and J by 2 bases, with 20 bases between them. The CDR3 length is 15 residues. Germline loops: CDR1 MDHEN, CDR2 SYDVKM. The CDR3 DNA follows: TGTGCCACCTACACGTGGTCTAGTGCACAAGAGACCCAGTACTTC. Amino acid sequence: CATYTWSSAQETQYF.

This clonotype was picked up many times. The J gene is TRBJ1-5, the V gene TRBV18, with D maybe TRBD1 (5 bases). V lost 6 bases, J lost 4 bases, and 13 bases lay in between. The CDR3 has 14 amino acids. The V gene's germline CDR1 is KGHSH and CDR2 LQKENI. CDR3 amino acids: CASSDMNANQPQHF. The CDR3 nucleotides are TGTGCCAGCTCGGACATGAATGCAAATCAGCCCCAGCATTTT.

This clonotype was detected ten times or more. The V call is TRBV5-1, the J call TRBJ2-7; 7 bases fit TRBD2. The CDR3 is made up of 13 amino acids. Germline CDR1 SGHRS, CDR2 YFSETQ. V was pared by 1 base and J by 6 bases, with 4 bases of the junction left unmatched. The CDR3 sequence is CASSLTSAGEQYF. For the CDR3, the DNA is TGCGCCAGCAGCTTGACTAGCGCGGGCGAGCAGTACTTC.

This clonotype was picked up many times. V is TRBV5-1 and J is TRBJ2-3; a weak D match, TRBD2 (5 bases). CDR1 SGHRS and CDR2 YFSETQ come from the germline V gene. Trimming stripped 4 bases from V and 2 bases from J, with 17 bases between. The CDR3 covers 16 residues. The CDR3 here is CASSPSGRGYTDTQYF. CDR3 nucleotides: TGCGCCAGCAGCCCCTCCGGTCGAGGGTACACAGATACGCAGTATTTT.

This clonotype was counted ten times or more. The rearrangement uses TRBV5-1 and TRBJ2-1; the D gene is possibly TRBD2 (7 bases). Germline V gene data show CDR1 as SGHRS and CDR2 as YFSETQ. The V and J ends lost 2 bases and 0 bases respectively, with 12 bases between them. The CDR3 totals 16 residues. The CDR3 nucleotides read TGCGCCAGCAGCTTCGTAAGGGGGGGCTCCTACAATGAGCAGTTCTTC. It yields the protein CASSFVRGGSYNEQFF.

This clonotype has at least ten counts. V is TRBV5-1 and J is TRBJ2-7; D possibly matches TRBD1 or TRBD2 (5 bases each). Germline V gene lookup returns CDR1 SGHRS and CDR2 YFSETQ. Trimming stripped 4 bases from V and 2 bases from J, with 10 bases between. The CDR3 has 13 residues. In DNA form, the CDR3 reads TGCGCCAGCAGCCGGGACGGAGCCTACGAGCAGTACTTC. Amino acid sequence: CASSRDGAYEQYF. Supplemented by reference TRBV5-1 and TRBJ2-7, the full variable domain reads KAGVTQTPRYLIKTRGQQVTLSCSPISGHRSVSWYQQTPGQGLQFLFEYFSETQRNKGNFPGRFSGRQFSNSRSEMNVSTLELGDSALYLCASSRDGAYEQYFGPGTRLTVT.

This clonotype has at least ten counts. This chain joins TRBV2 and TRBJ2-3; the D is unclear. CDR3 length equals 13 residues. CDR1 is SNHLY and CDR2 is FYNNEI in the germline V gene. V was cut by 0 bases and J by 2 bases, with 3 bases left in between. The CDR3 sequence: CASSEAYTDTQYF. The CDR3 DNA sequence: TGTGCCAGCAGTGAAGCGTACACAGATACGCAGTATTTT.

This clonotype showed up many times. This chain connects TRBV5-1 to TRBJ2-1; TRBD1 aligns across 12 bases. The CDR3 length is 15 residues. With V trimmed by 4 bases and J by 7 bases, 6 bases remained unmatched. Germline V gene lookup returns CDR1 SGHRS and CDR2 YFSETQ. For the CDR3, the DNA is TGCGCCAGCAGCCCGGGACAGGGGGCTCAAAATGAGCAGTTCTTC. It codes for CASSPGQGAQNEQFF.

This clonotype is medium-sized by share. V gene TRBV12-3 or TRBV12-4 combines with J gene TRBJ1-6; maybe TRBD1 (6 bases). This CDR3 spans 13 amino acids. The V gene lost 1 base and the J gene lost 10 bases, with 8 bases spanning the gap. The CDR3 reads CASSLDRVSPLHF. The DNA for the CDR3 is TGTGCCAGCAGTTTAGACAGGGTGTCACCCCTCCACTTT.

This clonotype was picked up many times. The chain is built from TRBV18 and TRBJ1-5; D remains ambiguous. The germline V and J ends were trimmed by 3 bases and 4 bases, with 7 bases remaining between them. The CDR3 loop spans 13 amino acids. Germline CDR1 KGHSH, CDR2 LQKENI. CDR3 bases: TGTGCCAGCTCACCCCATGAGAATCAGCCCCAGCATTTT. Protein sequence: CASSPHENQPQHF.

V gene TRBV11-3 combines with J gene TRBJ2-5; 9 bases are shared with TRBD2. V gave up 2 bases and J gave up 2 bases; unmatched junction bases: 3. Germline V gene sequence: CDR1 SGHNT, CDR2 YENEEA. This CDR3 is built from 15 residues. CDR3 DNA: TGTGCCAGCAGCTTATTAGCGGGGGTTCAAGAGACCCAGTACTTC. This sequence encodes CASSLLAGVQETQYF.

This clonotype showed up many times. This chain joins TRBV12-3 or TRBV12-4 and TRBJ1-2, with D possibly TRBD1 on 5 matching bases. CDR3 size: 13 residues. Trimming stripped 7 bases from V and 5 bases from J, with 14 bases between. CDR3 coding DNA: TGTGCCAGCACCCCAGGGACGGATTATGGCTACACCTTC. Amino acid sequence: CASTPGTDYGYTF.

This clonotype was counted at least ten times. The V gene is TRBV11-2, the J gene TRBJ2-3, with 8 bases fitting TRBD2. V shed 3 bases, J shed 0 bases, and the junction held 5 bases outside the gene matches. The CDR3 is 16 amino acids. The germline CDR1 and CDR2 sequences are SGHAT and FQNNGV. The CDR3 region is CASSFEAGASTDTQYF. The CDR3, as DNA: TGTGCCAGCAGCTTTGAAGCGGGGGCTAGCACAGATACGCAGTATTTT.

This clonotype came up many times. The gene calls are TRBV20-1 and TRBJ1-4; no reliable D call. The CDR3 consists of 13 residues. Germline-derived CDR1 and CDR2 are DFQATT and SNEGSKA (reference sequence). With 5 bases removed from V and 7 bases from J, the gap between germline ends came to 14 bases. CDR3 amino acids: CSASPTITEKLFF. DNA for the CDR3: TGCAGTGCTTCCCCGACTATAACTGAAAAACTGTTTTTT.

This clonotype was seen many times. V and J are TRBV5-1 and TRBJ2-7, with D possibly matching TRBD2 (5 bases). V was cut by 3 bases and J by 2 bases, with 9 bases left in between. CDR1 and CDR2 (germline): SGHRS, YFSETQ. The CDR3 runs to 13 residues. The CDR3 bases are TGCGCCAGCAGCTCGACCGGGACCTACGAGCAGTACTTC. It yields the protein CASSSTGTYEQYF.

CDR3 sequence reads: CASSLVGSGHNEQFF. DNA of the CDR3: TGTGCCAGCAGCTTAGTGGGTAGCGGACACAATGAGCAGTTCTTC. The chain carries TRBV7-9 and TRBJ2-1, with D possibly being TRBD2 (6 bases). Trimming pared 1 base from V and 5 bases from J, leaving 12 bases between. The CDR3 has 15 residues. The germline V gene encodes CDR1 SEHNR and CDR2 FQNEAQ (reference sequence).

At least ten counts were recorded for this clonotype. The chain is built from TRBV5-1 and TRBJ2-3; 8 bases fit TRBD2. Germline CDR1 SGHRS, CDR2 YFSETQ. J was trimmed by 1 base and V by 7 bases; bases with no gene match: 5. The CDR3 loop spans 14 amino acids. CDR3 residues: CASGSGGRTDTQYF. CDR3 sequence (DNA): TGCGCCAGCGGAAGCGGGGGTCGCACAGATACGCAGTATTTT.

This clonotype was seen repeatedly, ten times or more. CDR3 bases: TGTGCCACCAGCAGAGTCCCAGGGGCAAACATTCAGTACTTC. Translating it yields CATSRVPGANIQYF. This chain joins TRBV15 and TRBJ2-4, with D possibly being TRBD1 (6 bases). Trimming pared 1 base from V and 6 bases from J, leaving 10 bases between. The CDR3 totals 14 residues. The germline gives CDR1 LNHNV, CDR2 YYDKDF (reference sequence).